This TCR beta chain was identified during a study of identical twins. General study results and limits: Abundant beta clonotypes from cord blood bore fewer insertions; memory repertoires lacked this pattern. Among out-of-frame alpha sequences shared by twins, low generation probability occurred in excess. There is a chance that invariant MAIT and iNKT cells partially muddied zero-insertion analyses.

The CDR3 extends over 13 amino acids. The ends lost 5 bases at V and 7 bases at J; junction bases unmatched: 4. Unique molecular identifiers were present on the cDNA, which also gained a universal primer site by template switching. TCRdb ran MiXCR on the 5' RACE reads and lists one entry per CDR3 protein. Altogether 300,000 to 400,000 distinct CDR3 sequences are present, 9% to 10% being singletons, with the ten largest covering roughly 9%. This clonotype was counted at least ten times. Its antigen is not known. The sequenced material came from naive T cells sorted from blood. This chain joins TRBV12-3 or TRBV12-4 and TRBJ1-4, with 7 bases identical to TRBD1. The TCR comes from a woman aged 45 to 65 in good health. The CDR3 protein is CASSTYRGEKLFF. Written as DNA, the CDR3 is TGTGCCAGCAGTACCTACAGGGGTGAAAAACTGTTTTTT.